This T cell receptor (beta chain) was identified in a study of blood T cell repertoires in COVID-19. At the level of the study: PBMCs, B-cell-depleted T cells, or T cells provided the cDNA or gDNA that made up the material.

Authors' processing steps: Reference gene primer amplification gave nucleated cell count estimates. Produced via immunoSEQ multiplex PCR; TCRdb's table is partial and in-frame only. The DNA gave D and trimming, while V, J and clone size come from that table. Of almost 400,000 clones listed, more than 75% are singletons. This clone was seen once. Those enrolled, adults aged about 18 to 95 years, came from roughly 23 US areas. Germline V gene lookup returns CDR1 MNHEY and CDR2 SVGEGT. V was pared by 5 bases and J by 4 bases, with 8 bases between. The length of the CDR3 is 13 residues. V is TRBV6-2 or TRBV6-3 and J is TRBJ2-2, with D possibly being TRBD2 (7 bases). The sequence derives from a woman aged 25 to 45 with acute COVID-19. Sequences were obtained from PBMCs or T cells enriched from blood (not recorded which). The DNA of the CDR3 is TGTGCCAGCAGTGGGGGGGCCACCGGGGAGCTGTTTTTT. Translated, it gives CASSGGATGELFF.